This passage covers 15 T cell receptor beta chains from one sample sequenced in a study of memory CD4+ T cells and cytomegalovirus serostatus. Single viable CD3+CD4+CD8-CD45RO+ cells were sorted as the memory CD4+ T cells. Profiling relied on immunoSEQ multiplex PCR, and the TCRdb table lists in-frame clones only, not all of them. The table lists 56,000 or so clones, 60% to 85% of them singletons. The sequencing input was memory CD4+ T cells from blood. Receptor source: an adult in good health and CMV-seronegative. Some clones in this sample may be carry-over from other donors' samples.

The chain recombines TRBV5-1 with TRBJ1-3; D remains unclear. This CDR3 region has 16 residues. The germline gives CDR1 SGHRS, CDR2 YFSETQ. The V and J ends lost 0 bases and 3 bases respectively, with 13 bases between them. DNA for the CDR3: TGCGCCAGCAGCTTGGCCGGTGGTAGGGTTGGAAACACCATATATTTT. Residues: CASSLAGGRVGNTIYF.

The chain employs TRBV29-1 and TRBJ1-1; 7 bases agree with TRBD1. The V gene end was trimmed by 7 bases and the J gene end by 0 bases; junction bases not matched to a gene: 8. Germline-derived CDR1 and CDR2 are SQVTM and ANQGSEA. This CDR3 comprises 14 residues. The CDR3 DNA reads as TGCAGCGGGATGGACAGGCCCATGAACACTGAAGCTTTCTTT. Protein sequence: CSGMDRPMNTEAFF.

This clone was detected a few times. This chain connects TRBV7-6 to TRBJ2-6, with D perhaps given as TRBD1 or TRBD2 (5 bases each). The CDR3 is 18 residues long. Germline CDR1 and CDR2: SGHVS and FNYEAQ. V was pared by 4 bases and J by 1 base, with 17 bases between. CDR3: CASSSPGRTFSGANVLTF. In DNA form, the CDR3 reads TGTGCCAGCAGCTCCCCGGGACGGACCTTTTCTGGGGCCAACGTCCTGACTTTC.

The sample holds one count of this clone. The chain uses TRBV6-5 and TRBJ2-2, with 9 nucleotides matching TRBD1. In germline, CDR1 is MNHEY, CDR2 SVGAGI. The CDR3 runs 14 residues. V lost 6 bases and J lost 7; bases outside the gene matches: 6. The CDR3 loop is CASRPQGAVGELFF. In nucleotides, the CDR3 is TGTGCCAGCAGGCCACAGGGGGCGGTCGGGGAGCTGTTTTTT.

This chain joins TRBV5-4 and TRBJ2-3, with 8 bases that match TRBD2. This CDR3 is built from 15 residues. The V and J ends lost 0 bases and 4 bases, in that order; junction bases with no gene match: 4. CDR1 SGHNT and CDR2 YYREEE come from the germline V gene (reference sequence). The CDR3 is CASSLDGGAADTQYF. In DNA form, the CDR3 reads TGTGCCAGCAGCTTGGACGGGGGGGCAGCAGATACGCAGTATTTT.

This chain connects TRBV29-1 to TRBJ2-5, with 13 bases identical to TRBD2. Trimming at V came to 5 bases and at J to 2 bases, leaving 8 bases not matched to a gene. The length of the CDR3 is 16 residues. Germline loops: CDR1 SQVTM, CDR2 ANQGSEA. Here the CDR3 reads CSVMRGTSGAQETQYF. CDR3 in DNA: TGCAGCGTTATGCGCGGGACTAGCGGGGCACAAGAGACCCAGTACTTC.

The CDR3 loop is CASSRLGSTEGSFF. The CDR3 bases are TGTGCCAGCAGCCGGCTAGGAAGCACTGAAGGTTCTTTCTTT. This chain links TRBV14 with TRBJ1-1; D not certain. The CDR3 spans 14 residues. The V end lost 4 bases, the J end lost 12 bases, and 21 bases lay between the germline ends. From germline, CDR1 is SGHDN and CDR2 FVKESK.

The chain combines TRBV20-1 with TRBJ2-1; D is uncertain. The germline V and J ends were trimmed by 2 bases and 8 bases, with 7 bases remaining between them. CDR3 size: 11 residues. The germline V gene has CDR1 DFQATT and CDR2 SNEGSKA (reference sequence). This chain's CDR3 is CSARRSDEQFF. Here the CDR3 DNA reads TGCAGTGCTAGAAGGTCGGATGAGCAGTTCTTC.

This clone has just one count. The chain is built from TRBV6-1 and TRBJ2-4; the D call may be TRBD1 or TRBD2 (5 bases each). Trimming left V 8 bases short and J 2 bases short, with 10 bases between. This CDR3 spans 13 amino acids. Germline CDR1 MNHNS, CDR2 SASEGT. CDR3 nucleotide sequence: TGTGCCAGCGGGGACGGGTCCAAAAACATTCAGTACTTC. Translation: CASGDGSKNIQYF.

The V gene is TRBV7-9, the J gene TRBJ2-7; D ambiguous. This CDR3 is 15 amino acids long. Germline CDR1 SEHNR, CDR2 FQNEAQ (reference sequence). V lost 3 bases and J lost 2, with 14 bases in between. CDR3: CASSLRDLETYEQYF. For the CDR3, the DNA is TGTGCCAGCAGCTTGCGAGACCTTGAGACCTACGAGCAGTACTTC.

This chain joins TRBV30 and TRBJ2-7; 11 nucleotides agree with TRBD2. The junction had 3 bases not matched to a gene; V was cut back by 0 bases and J by 2 bases. The CDR3 length is 15 residues. CDR1 and CDR2 (germline): GTSNPN, SVGIG (reference sequence). This CDR3 is CAWSVGTSGAYEQYF. CDR3 in DNA: TGTGCCTGGAGTGTAGGGACTAGCGGAGCCTACGAGCAGTACTTC.

V and J are TRBV5-1 and TRBJ1-6; weak D call: TRBD1 (5 bases). V was cut by 0 bases and J by 10 bases, with 8 bases left in between. Germline V CDR1 and CDR2: SGHRS, YFSETQ. This CDR3 region has 13 residues. CDR3 DNA sequence: TGCGCCAGCAGCTTGGGGGACCAATCACCCCTCCACTTT. Its protein product is CASSLGDQSPLHF. Together with reference TRBV5-1 and TRBJ1-6, the CDR3 gives the full variable domain: KAGVTQTPRYLIKTRGQQVTLSCSPISGHRSVSWYQQTPGQGLQFLFEYFSETQRNKGNFPGRFSGRQFSNSRSEMNVSTLELGDSALYLCASSLGDQSPLHFGNGTRLTVT.

The genes are TRBV5-5 and TRBJ1-4; D is unresolved. V shed 5 bases and J shed 8 bases, with 16 bases lying between them. Germline V gene sequence: CDR1 SGHKS, CDR2 YYEKEE (reference sequence). The CDR3 covers 14 residues. The DNA for the CDR3 is TGTGCCAGCAGATCCCCGGGCGGTGGGGAAAAACTGTTTTTT. It yields the protein CASRSPGGGEKLFF.

This clone showed up just a few times. The chain recombines TRBV30 with TRBJ1-3; TRBD1 aligns across 12 bases. Germline-derived CDR1 and CDR2 are GTSNPN and SVGIG (reference sequence). CDR3 size: 18 residues. V gave up 2 bases and J gave up 0 bases; unmatched junction bases: 8. The chain's CDR3 is CAWSRPGTGGVSGNTIYF. Here the CDR3 DNA reads TGTGCCTGGAGTAGACCCGGGACAGGGGGCGTCTCTGGAAACACCATATATTTT. Looking up the rest from reference TRBV30 and TRBJ1-3 gives the full variable domain: SQTIHQWPATLVQPVGSPLSLECTVEGTSNPNLYWYRQAAGRGLQLLFYSVGIGQISSEVPQNLSASRPQDRQFILSSKKLLLSDSGFYLCAWSRPGTGGVSGNTIYFGEGSWLTVV.

The CDR3 reads CAWNKGQVSYEQYF. The DNA for the CDR3 is TGTGCCTGGAATAAAGGACAGGTATCCTACGAGCAGTACTTC. This rearrangement joins TRBV30 to TRBJ2-7, with 7 bases that match TRBD1. CDR1 is GTSNPN, CDR2 SVGIG, per germline (reference sequence). There are 14 residues in the CDR3. V lost 4 bases to trimming and J lost 1 base; unmatched junction nucleotides: 7.